The clone carrying this T cell receptor (beta chain) occurred a few times. Its target is unknown. Donors were ostensibly healthy at sampling, although undocumented immune exposures were probable. The PCR used 60 Vbeta and 13 Jbeta primers. The data were produced by immunoSEQ multiplex PCR, yet TCRdb's version contains in-frame clones alone and is incomplete. The table includes roughly 190,000 clones, roughly 80% detected once. The data were obtained in a study of cytomegalovirus exposure and HLA in healthy donors. Per the germline V gene, CDR1 is LNHDA and CDR2 is SQIVND (reference sequence). Deletions cut 7 bases from V and 9 bases from J, with 12 bases between. This CDR3 spans 11 amino acids. Study findings and constraints: TCR beta sequences reportedly predicted most subjects' HLA-A and HLA-B alleles accurately. The study labeled 150 to 200 TCR beta chains cytomegalovirus-associated. Fewer N-insertions (relative to the approximately 670-donor mean) were reportedly seen in an Asian-associated ancestry cluster in a later analysis.

The sample taken for sequencing was PBMCs. V and J are TRBV19 and TRBJ1-1, with D possibly TRBD1 on 6 matching bases. This sequence originates from a woman aged 18-35 years in good health and CMV-seronegative. CDR3 sequence: CASIWGRQAFF. The CDR3 nucleotides are TGTGCCAGTATCTGGGGGCGGCAAGCTTTCTTT.